The clone carrying this T cell receptor beta chain was observed at least ten times. Germline V gene lookup returns CDR1 SGHTA and CDR2 FQGTGA. V lost 5 bases, J lost 5 bases, and 10 bases lay in between. The CDR3 totals 13 residues. Using RNA transcripts as the source, TCR beta CDR3 regions were amplified. A first-round RT-PCR of the TCR CDR3 used the HTBI primer set. TCRdb itself ran the multiplex PCR reads through MiXCR, one entry per CDR3 protein. Found here are 250,000 to 300,000 distinct CDR3 sequences, roughly 13% of them singletons; the top ten hold 7% to 8.5%. This sample is drawn from a study of T cells in Graves' hyperthyroidism and ophthalmopathy. Study-wide context: Upon initial diagnosis and before any treatment, peripheral blood was collected.

Blood was obtained at the first hyperthyroidism diagnosis, which preceded any ophthalmopathy symptoms. Sequencing was performed on blood. The J gene is TRBJ1-5, the V gene TRBV7-3; D might be TRBD1 (6 bases). The TCR sequence derives from a woman aged 25 to 39 with Graves' hyperthyroidism that later progressed to Graves' ophthalmopathy. CDR3 sequence (DNA): TGTGCCAGCAGCCCAGGGGTTTATCAGCCCCAGCATTTT. Translating it yields CASSPGVYQPQHF. Based on the CDR3 plus reference TRBV7-3 and TRBJ1-5, the full variable domain is GAGVSQTPSNKVTEKGKYVELRCDPISGHTALYWYRQSLGQGPEFLIYFQGTGAADDSGLPNDRFFAVRPEGSVSTLKIQRTERGDSAVYLCASSPGVYQPQHFGDGTRLSIL.